These T cell receptor beta chains were read from a single sample in a study of circulating CD8 cells and anti-PD-1 response in melanoma. TCRdb reprocessed the reads via MiXCR and lists one record per CDR3 protein. The data contain around 240 distinct CDR3 sequences, roughly 12% of them singletons. The material sequenced was CD8+ T cells from PBMCs, taken at baseline or after one month of anti-PD-1 therapy (not recorded which). The source is a human donor with melanoma. The CDR3 runs from the conserved cysteine through the conserved F or W. The order of the fields is J gene, D gene, clone size, V gene, CDR3 DNA, CDR3 protein. D genes are given only for firm matches. Clone size is not always given. Where it is, it says once, few, many or a class for expanded clones.

j_call: TRBJ2-1
d_call: -
clone_size: -
v_call: TRBV9
cdr3_nt: TGTGCCAGCAGCGTATGGGGGAGCATAGTCAATGAGCAATTCTTC
cdr3_aa: CASSVWGSIVNEQFF

j_call: TRBJ2-2
d_call: TRBD2
clone_size: large
v_call: TRBV29-1
cdr3_nt: TGCAGCGGGACTAGCGGGGCCGGGGAGCTGTTTTTT
cdr3_aa: CSGTSGAGELFF

j_call: TRBJ2-1
d_call: -
clone_size: large
v_call: TRBV19
cdr3_nt: TGTGCCAGTAGTTTAACCCATTCAAGCAATGAGCAGTTCTTC
cdr3_aa: CASSLTHSSNEQFF

j_call: TRBJ2-1
d_call: -
clone_size: large
v_call: TRBV25-1
cdr3_nt: TGTGCCAGCAACGGAGGCAATGAGCAGTTCTTC
cdr3_aa: CASNGGNEQFF

j_call: TRBJ2-7
d_call: TRBD2
clone_size: large
v_call: TRBV28
cdr3_nt: TGTGCCAGCAGTTCCGAAAATTCTAGCGGGGGGGCCTACGAGCAGTACTTC
cdr3_aa: CASSSENSSGGAYEQYF

j_call: TRBJ2-3
d_call: -
clone_size: large
v_call: TRBV11-2
cdr3_nt: TGTGCCAGCAGCCACAATTCAGGGGCCACAGATACGCAGTATTTT
cdr3_aa: CASSHNSGATDTQYF

j_call: TRBJ2-2
d_call: -
clone_size: -
v_call: TRBV7-2
cdr3_nt: TGTGCCAGCAGCTCACCTTATTCCCGTCGGGAGCTGTTTTTT
cdr3_aa: CASSSPYSRRELFF

j_call: TRBJ2-3
d_call: -
clone_size: hyperexpanded
v_call: TRBV6-4
cdr3_nt: TGTGCCAGCAGTGAGAGGGGCGGCACAGATACGCAGTATTTT
cdr3_aa: CASSERGGTDTQYF

j_call: TRBJ2-1
d_call: TRBD2
clone_size: large
v_call: TRBV7-3
cdr3_nt: TGTGCCAGCAGCCCTAGCGGGGGCTACAATGAGCAGTTCTTC
cdr3_aa: CASSPSGGYNEQFF

j_call: TRBJ2-5
d_call: -
clone_size: large
v_call: TRBV10-3
cdr3_nt: TGTGCCATCAGTGATCCCGGGGGCCTCGGTGAGACCCAGTACTTC
cdr3_aa: CAISDPGGLGETQYF

j_call: TRBJ1-6
d_call: TRBD1
clone_size: medium-sized
v_call: TRBV14
cdr3_nt: TGTGCCAGCAGCCCGAGGTCGGACAGGACGTCTGCTCTCCAACCCCCACCCCTCCACTTT
cdr3_aa: CASSPRSDRTSALQPPPLHF